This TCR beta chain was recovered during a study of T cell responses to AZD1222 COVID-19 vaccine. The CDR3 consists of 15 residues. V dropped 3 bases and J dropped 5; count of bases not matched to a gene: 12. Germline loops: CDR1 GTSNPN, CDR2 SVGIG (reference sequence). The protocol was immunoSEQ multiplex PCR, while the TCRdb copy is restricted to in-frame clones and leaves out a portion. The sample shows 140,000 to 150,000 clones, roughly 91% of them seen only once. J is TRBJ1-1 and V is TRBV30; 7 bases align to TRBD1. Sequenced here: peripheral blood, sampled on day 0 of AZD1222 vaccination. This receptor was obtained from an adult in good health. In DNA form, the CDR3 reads TGTGCCTGGAGGGCGGTGACAGGGTGGCGAACTGAAGCTTTCTTT. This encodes CAWRAVTGWRTEAFF.